This T cell receptor beta chain was sequenced for a study of identical twins. This clonotype was counted at least ten times. The antigen remains undetermined. Overall study results and limits: Weaker excess sharing between twins was seen in beta out-of-frame sequences. Compared with models, monozygotic twins showed more out-of-frame TCR alpha sharing.

Unique molecular identifiers were present on the cDNA, and a universal primer site came from template switching. TCRdb ran MiXCR on the 5' RACE reads and lists one entry per CDR3 protein. The data hold 750,000 to 950,000 distinct CDR3 sequences, with 9% to 15% observed a single time. A further study also used this sample, focusing on yellow fever vaccine responses in identical twins.

This receptor was obtained from a woman aged 18-29 years in good health. Specimen: PBMCs.

Written as DNA, the CDR3 is TGCGCCAGCAGCTTGGAGCGAGGGAACACTGAAGCTTTCTTT. Translated, it gives CASSLERGNTEAFF. The V and J genes are TRBV5-1 and TRBJ1-1; D is ambiguous. The length of the CDR3 is 14 residues. V shed 0 bases and J shed 1 base, with 7 bases lying between them. In germline, CDR1 is SGHRS, CDR2 YFSETQ.